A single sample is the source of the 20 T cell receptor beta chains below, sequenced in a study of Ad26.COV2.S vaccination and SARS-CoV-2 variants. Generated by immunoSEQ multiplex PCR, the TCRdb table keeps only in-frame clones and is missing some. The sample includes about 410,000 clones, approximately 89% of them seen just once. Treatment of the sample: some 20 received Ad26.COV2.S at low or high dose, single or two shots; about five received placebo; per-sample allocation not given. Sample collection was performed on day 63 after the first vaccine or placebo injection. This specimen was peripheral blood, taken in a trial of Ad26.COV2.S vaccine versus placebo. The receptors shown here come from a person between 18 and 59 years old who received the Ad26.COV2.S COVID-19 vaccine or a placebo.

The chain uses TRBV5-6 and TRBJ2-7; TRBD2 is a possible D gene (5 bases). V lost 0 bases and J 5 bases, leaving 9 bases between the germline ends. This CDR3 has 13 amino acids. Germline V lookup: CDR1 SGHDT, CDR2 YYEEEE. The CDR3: CASSLVRGNEQYF. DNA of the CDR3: TGTGCCAGCAGCTTGGTGCGAGGGAACGAGCAGTACTTC.

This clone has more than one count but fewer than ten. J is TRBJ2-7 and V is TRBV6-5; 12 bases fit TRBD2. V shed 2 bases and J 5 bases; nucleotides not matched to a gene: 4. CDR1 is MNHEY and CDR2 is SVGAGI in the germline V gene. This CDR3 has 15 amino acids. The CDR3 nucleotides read TGTGCCAGCAGTTACCGGAGACTAGCGGGAGACGAGCAGTACTTC. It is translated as CASSYRRLAGDEQYF.

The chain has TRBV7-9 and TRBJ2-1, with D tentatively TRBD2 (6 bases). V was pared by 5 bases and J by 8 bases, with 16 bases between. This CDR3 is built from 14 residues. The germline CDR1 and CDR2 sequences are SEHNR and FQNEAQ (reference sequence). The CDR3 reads CASSPGWEVHEQFF. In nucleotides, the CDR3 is TGTGCCAGCAGCCCTGGGTGGGAGGTCCATGAGCAGTTCTTC.

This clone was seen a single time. The CDR3 nucleotides read TGTGCCAGCAGTCGTAACAACGGGCCGTACAATGAGCAGTTCTTC. Residues: CASSRNNGPYNEQFF. The chain is built from TRBV27 and TRBJ2-1; no firm D call. The CDR3 consists of 15 residues. V lost 5 bases to trimming and J lost 4 bases, with 15 bases between them. Germline CDR1 MNHEY, CDR2 SMNVEV (reference sequence).

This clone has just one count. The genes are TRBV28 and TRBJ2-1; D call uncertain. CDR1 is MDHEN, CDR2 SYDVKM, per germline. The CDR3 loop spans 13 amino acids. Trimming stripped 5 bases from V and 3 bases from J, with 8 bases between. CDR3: CASSRPLYNEQFF. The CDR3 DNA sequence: TGTGCCAGCAGTCGGCCCCTCTACAATGAGCAGTTCTTC.

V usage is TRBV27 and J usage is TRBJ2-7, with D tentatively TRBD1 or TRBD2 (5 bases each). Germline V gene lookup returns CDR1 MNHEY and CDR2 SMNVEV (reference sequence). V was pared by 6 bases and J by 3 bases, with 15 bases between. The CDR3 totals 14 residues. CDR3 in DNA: TGTGCCAGCAGCCCCCGGGGCAGTATCTACGAGCAGTACTTC. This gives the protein CASSPRGSIYEQYF.

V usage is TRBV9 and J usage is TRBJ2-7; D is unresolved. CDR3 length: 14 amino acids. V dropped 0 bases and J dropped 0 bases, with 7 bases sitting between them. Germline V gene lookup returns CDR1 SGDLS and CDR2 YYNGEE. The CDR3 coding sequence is TGTGCCAGCAGCGTAGGGGTAGTCTCCTACGAGCAGTACTTC. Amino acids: CASSVGVVSYEQYF.

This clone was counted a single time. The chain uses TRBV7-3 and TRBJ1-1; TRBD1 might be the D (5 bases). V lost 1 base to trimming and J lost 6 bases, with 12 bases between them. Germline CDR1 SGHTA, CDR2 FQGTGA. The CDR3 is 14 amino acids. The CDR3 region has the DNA TGTGCCAGCAGCTTAATACCAGGGTTCGCTGAAGCTTTCTTT. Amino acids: CASSLIPGFAEAFF.

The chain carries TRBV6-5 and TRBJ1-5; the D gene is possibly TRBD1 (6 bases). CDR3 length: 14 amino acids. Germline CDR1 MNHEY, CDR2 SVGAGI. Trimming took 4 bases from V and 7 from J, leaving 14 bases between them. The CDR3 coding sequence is TGTGCCAGCAGTTTACAGGGAGTGTGGCAGCCCCAGCATTTT. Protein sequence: CASSLQGVWQPQHF.

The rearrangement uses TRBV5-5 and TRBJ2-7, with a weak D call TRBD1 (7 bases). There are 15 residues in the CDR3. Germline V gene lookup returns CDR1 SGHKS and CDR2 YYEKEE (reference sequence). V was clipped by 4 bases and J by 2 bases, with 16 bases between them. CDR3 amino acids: CASSPSGDRTYEQYF. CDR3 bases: TGTGCCAGCAGCCCTTCGGGGGACAGAACCTACGAGCAGTACTTC.

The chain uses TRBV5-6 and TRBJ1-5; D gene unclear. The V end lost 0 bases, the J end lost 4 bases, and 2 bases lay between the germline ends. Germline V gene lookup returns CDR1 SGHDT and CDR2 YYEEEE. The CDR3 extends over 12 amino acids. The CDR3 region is CASSLANQPQHF. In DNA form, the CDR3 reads TGTGCCAGCAGCTTGGCGAATCAGCCCCAGCATTTT.

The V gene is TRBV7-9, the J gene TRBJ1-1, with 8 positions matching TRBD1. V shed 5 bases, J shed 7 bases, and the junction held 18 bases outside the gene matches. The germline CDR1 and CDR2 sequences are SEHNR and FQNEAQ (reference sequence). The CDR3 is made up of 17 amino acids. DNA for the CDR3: TGTGCCAGCAGCGGGACAGGACTCCGCCAACCCCGGGATGAAGCTTTCTTT. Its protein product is CASSGTGLRQPRDEAFF.

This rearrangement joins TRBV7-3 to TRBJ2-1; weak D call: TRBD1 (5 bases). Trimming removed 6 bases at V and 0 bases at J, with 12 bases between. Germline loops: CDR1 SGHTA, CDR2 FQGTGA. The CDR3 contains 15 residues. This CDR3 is CASSPQGSSYNEQFF. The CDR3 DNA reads TGTGCCAGCAGTCCGCAGGGCAGCTCCTACAATGAGCAGTTCTTC.

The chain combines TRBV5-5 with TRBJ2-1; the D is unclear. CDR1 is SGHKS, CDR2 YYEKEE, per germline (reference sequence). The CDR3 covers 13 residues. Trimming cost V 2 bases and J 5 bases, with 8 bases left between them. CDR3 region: CASSLRGNNEQFF. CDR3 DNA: TGTGCCAGCAGCTTACGCGGCAACAATGAGCAGTTCTTC.

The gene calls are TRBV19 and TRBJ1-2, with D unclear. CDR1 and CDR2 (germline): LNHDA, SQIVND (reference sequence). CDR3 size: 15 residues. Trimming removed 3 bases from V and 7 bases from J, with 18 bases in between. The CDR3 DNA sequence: TGTGCCAGTAGTATCGCGGGGAAAGGGCTTCGTGGCTACACCTTC. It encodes CASSIAGKGLRGYTF.

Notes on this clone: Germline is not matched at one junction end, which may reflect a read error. CDR3 bases: TGTGCCAGCACTCCGAGCCTCAGTTTGGGGATCTTT. Protein: CASTPSLSLGIF. The rearrangement links TRBV6-5 to TRBJ1-1; D uncertain. Germline lookup yields CDR1 MNHEY and CDR2 SVGAGI. The CDR3 totals 12 residues.

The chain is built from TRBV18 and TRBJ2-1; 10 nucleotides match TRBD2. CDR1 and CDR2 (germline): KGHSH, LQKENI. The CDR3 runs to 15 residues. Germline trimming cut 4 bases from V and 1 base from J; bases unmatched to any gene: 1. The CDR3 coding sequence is TGTGCCAGCTCACTTAGCGGGGGGTCCTACAATGAGCAGTTCTTC. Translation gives CASSLSGGSYNEQFF.

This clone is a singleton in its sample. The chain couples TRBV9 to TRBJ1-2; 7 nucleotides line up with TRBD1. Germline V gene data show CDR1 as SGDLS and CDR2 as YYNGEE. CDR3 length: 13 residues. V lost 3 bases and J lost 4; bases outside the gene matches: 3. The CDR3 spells CASSGDSFYGYTF. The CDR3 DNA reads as TGTGCCAGCAGCGGGGACAGCTTCTATGGCTACACCTTC.

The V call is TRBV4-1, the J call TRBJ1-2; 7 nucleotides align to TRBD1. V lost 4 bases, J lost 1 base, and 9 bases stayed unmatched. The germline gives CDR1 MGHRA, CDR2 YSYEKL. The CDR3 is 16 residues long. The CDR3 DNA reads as TGCGCCAGCAGCCGGGCCCCGGGACAGAGTAACTATGGCTACACCTTC. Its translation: CASSRAPGQSNYGYTF.

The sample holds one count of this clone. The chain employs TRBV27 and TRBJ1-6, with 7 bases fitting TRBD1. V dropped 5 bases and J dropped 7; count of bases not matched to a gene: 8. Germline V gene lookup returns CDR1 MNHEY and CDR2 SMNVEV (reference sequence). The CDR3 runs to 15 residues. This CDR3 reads CASSPTGVLNSPLHF. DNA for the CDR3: TGTGCCAGCAGTCCAACAGGGGTTTTGAATTCACCCCTCCACTTT.